This passage covers 27 T cell receptor beta chains from one sample sequenced in a study of technical replicates of blood from a few donors. Repertoires were generated with immunoSEQ multiplex PCR, while TCRdb's copy carries only in-frame clones and drops some. The sample carries over 70,000 clones, just under 95% recorded once. The sequenced sample consisted of T cells isolated from PBMCs. These receptors were obtained from a human donor in good health.

This chain links TRBV10-1 with TRBJ2-7; the match to TRBD2 covers 10 bases. With 4 bases clipped from V and 6 bases from J, the junction kept 0 bases outside the gene matches. This CDR3 comprises 12 residues. Germline V gives CDR1 WNHNN, CDR2 SYGVQD (reference sequence). The CDR3 DNA sequence: TGCGCCAGCAGTGTAGCGGGAGGCGAGCAGTACTTC. It specifies CASSVAGGEQYF.

V gene TRBV18 combines with J gene TRBJ2-5; unclear D gene. Germline CDR1 and CDR2: KGHSH and LQKENI. The V gene lost 0 bases and the J gene lost 1 base, with 6 bases spanning the gap. This CDR3 region has 14 residues. CDR3 DNA: TGTGCCAGCTCACCACCGTTTCTCCAAGAGACCCAGTACTTC. As protein: CASSPPFLQETQYF.

The V and J genes are TRBV6-5 and TRBJ1-1, with D perhaps TRBD1 (5 bases). Germline loops: CDR1 MNHEY, CDR2 SVGAGI. This CDR3 contains 14 residues. V lost 6 bases and J 0 bases, leaving 11 bases between the germline ends. The CDR3 sequence is CASRPWGVNTEAFF. For the CDR3, the DNA is TGTGCCAGCAGGCCTTGGGGGGTGAACACTGAAGCTTTCTTT.

The V gene is TRBV7-3, the J gene TRBJ2-7; 8 positions match TRBD2. This CDR3 is 16 amino acids long. Germline trimming cut 2 bases from V and 0 bases from J; bases unmatched to any gene: 6. Looked up from germline, CDR1 is SGHTA and CDR2 is FQGTGA. The CDR3: CASSLGLAGLSYEQYF. CDR3 bases: TGTGCCAGCAGCTTAGGGCTAGCGGGCCTCTCCTACGAGCAGTACTTC.

The gene calls are TRBV28 and TRBJ1-1, with D maybe TRBD1 (6 bases). CDR1 is MDHEN and CDR2 is SYDVKM in the germline V gene. V was trimmed by 6 bases and J by 12 bases, leaving 17 bases between them. The CDR3 consists of 12 residues. As DNA, the CDR3 is TGTGCCAGCAGCGCTTCGACAGGTTCGACTTTCTTT. Amino acids: CASSASTGSTFF. Variable domain in full (rest from reference TRBV28 and TRBJ1-1): DVKVTQSSRYLVKRTGEKVFLECVQDMDHENMFWYRQDPGLGLRLIYFSYDVKMKEKGDIPEGYSVSREKKERFSLILESASTNQTSMYLCASSASTGSTFFGQGTRLTVV.

The V and J genes are TRBV14 and TRBJ2-5; the match to TRBD2 covers 8 bases. The V and J ends lost 1 base and 3 bases, in that order; junction bases with no gene match: 7. The CDR3 totals 16 residues. In germline, CDR1 is SGHDN, CDR2 FVKESK. CDR3 DNA sequence: TGTGCCAGCAGCCAAGGAAGCGGGAGTTCGGAAGAGACCCAGTACTTC. This codes for CASSQGSGSSEETQYF.

The CDR3 spells CASSAFQQHEKLFF. The CDR3, as DNA: TGTGCTAGTTCGGCGTTTCAACAGCATGAAAAACTGTTTTTT. The rearrangement joins TRBV12-5 to TRBJ1-4; no reliable D call. Trimming left V 8 bases short and J 6 bases short, with 16 bases between. CDR3 length equals 14 residues. Germline CDR1 LGHNT, CDR2 FRNRAP.

CDR3 protein: CASSPLTEAFF. Written as DNA, the CDR3 is TGTGCCAGCAGTCCCCTCACTGAAGCTTTCTTT. The genes are TRBV2 and TRBJ1-1; D remains unclear. The CDR3 sequence is 11 residues long. CDR1 is SNHLY and CDR2 is FYNNEI in the germline V gene. Deletions cut 5 bases from V and 4 bases from J, with 5 bases between.

The rearrangement uses TRBV21-1 and TRBJ1-3. TRBV21-1 counts as a pseudogene. This CDR3 is 15 amino acids long. CDR3 sequence reads: CASSKRLSSGNTIYF. CDR3 DNA: TGTGCCAGCAGCAAGCGACTGAGCTCTGGAAACACCATATATTTT.

This clone was seen once. V and J are TRBV19 and TRBJ1-1; D might be TRBD1 (5 bases). Trimming took off 0 bases at V and 7 bases at J, with 9 bases between the two ends. Germline lookup yields CDR1 LNHDA and CDR2 SQIVND (reference sequence). This CDR3 is built from 13 residues. The CDR3 nucleotides are TGTGCCAGTAGTATAGATCCCAGGGATGAAGCTTTCTTT. This gives the protein CASSIDPRDEAFF.

This rearrangement joins TRBV28 to TRBJ1-3; D unresolved. The germline V gene encodes CDR1 MDHEN and CDR2 SYDVKM. The CDR3 consists of 13 residues. Trimming stripped 11 bases from V and 0 bases from J, with 11 bases between. In DNA, the CDR3 is TGTGCCGTAGTTGGGCCCTCTGGAAACACCATATATTTT. Its protein is CAVVGPSGNTIYF.

The J gene is TRBJ2-2, the V gene TRBV2; 8 nucleotides agree with TRBD1. Losses at the gene ends were 4 bases for V and 6 bases for J; bases not matched to a gene: 7. The CDR3 length is 15 residues. CDR1 is SNHLY and CDR2 is FYNNEI in the germline V gene. The CDR3 DNA reads as TGTGCCAGCAGTGGACAGGGGTGGTCGGCCGGGGAGCTGTTTTTT. Amino acid sequence: CASSGQGWSAGELFF.

The CDR3, as DNA: TGTGCCAGTATAGGGGGCGAAGCTTTCTTT. This gives the protein CASIGGEAFF. The chain couples TRBV19 to TRBJ1-1; 7 bases are shared with TRBD1. J lost 8 bases, V lost 7 bases, and 1 base had no gene match. Germline values: CDR1 LNHDA, CDR2 SQIVND (reference sequence). This CDR3 has 10 amino acids.

This chain connects TRBV19 to TRBJ1-1; weak D call: TRBD1 (5 bases). Germline V gene data show CDR1 as LNHDA and CDR2 as SQIVND (reference sequence). The CDR3 is 13 amino acids. V was shortened by 2 bases and J by 12 bases, with 16 bases between the two germline ends. The CDR3 DNA is TGTGCCAGTAGTATAATTGACAGTCCGCAGCCTTTCTTT. This sequence encodes CASSIIDSPQPFF.

V is TRBV19 and J is TRBJ2-7; 9 nucleotides align to TRBD1. With 5 bases clipped from V and 6 bases from J, the junction kept 5 bases outside the gene matches. Germline CDR1 is LNHDA and CDR2 is SQIVND (reference sequence). The CDR3 is made up of 13 amino acids. The CDR3: CASSRDRESEQYF. For the CDR3, the DNA is TGTGCCAGTAGTCGGGACAGGGAGTCCGAGCAGTACTTC. The full variable domain, rest sourced from reference TRBV19 and TRBJ2-7, is DGGITQSPKYLFRKEGQNVTLSCEQNLNHDAMYWYRQDPGQGLRLIYYSQIVNDFQKGDIAEGYSVSREKKESFPLTVTSAQKNPTAFYLCASSRDRESEQYFGPGTRLTVT.

The chain combines TRBV11-1 with TRBJ2-1; no firm D call. V was shortened by 4 bases and J by 4 bases, with 5 bases between the two germline ends. This CDR3 is 12 amino acids long. Germline CDR1 SGHAT, CDR2 FQDESV (reference sequence). CDR3 in DNA: TGTGCCAGCAGCTCCGTTTACAATGAGCAGTTCTTC. This sequence encodes CASSSVYNEQFF.

The gene calls are TRBV4-1 and TRBJ2-1, with D possibly being TRBD2 (6 bases). V lost 4 bases and J lost 7, with 20 bases in between. The germline V gene has CDR1 MGHRA and CDR2 YSYEKL. The CDR3 consists of 16 residues. CDR3 amino acids: CASSPSQLALTNEQFF. DNA for the CDR3: TGCGCCAGCAGCCCCTCACAACTAGCACTCACAAATGAGCAGTTCTTC.

This chain uses TRBV5-1 with TRBJ1-4; no firm D call. Trimming took 0 bases from V and 5 from J, leaving 8 bases between them. From germline, CDR1 is SGHRS and CDR2 YFSETQ. This CDR3 comprises 14 residues. The CDR3 region has the DNA TGCGCCAGCAGCTTGGATCTCGGGAATGAAAAACTGTTTTTT. This encodes CASSLDLGNEKLFF.

The chain couples TRBV28 to TRBJ2-1; the D is unclear. The germline V gene has CDR1 MDHEN and CDR2 SYDVKM. The CDR3 totals 11 residues. The V gene lost 7 bases and the J gene lost 4 bases, with 5 bases spanning the gap. CDR3: CASMAYNEQFF. CDR3 coding DNA: TGTGCCAGCATGGCTTACAATGAGCAGTTCTTC.

V is TRBV28 and J is TRBJ2-1, with a tentative D call TRBD2 (5 bases). Germline CDR1 MDHEN, CDR2 SYDVKM. V lost 6 bases, J lost 6 bases, and 15 bases lay in between. The CDR3 covers 14 residues. The CDR3 DNA sequence: TGTGCCAGCAGCCGGGCTGACTATTTCAATGAGCAGTTCTTC. Translation: CASSRADYFNEQFF.

V and J are TRBV27 and TRBJ2-1, with a tentative D call TRBD2 (6 bases). The V end lost 4 bases, the J end lost 12 bases, and 25 bases lay between the germline ends. CDR3 length: 16 amino acids. Germline-derived CDR1 and CDR2 are MNHEY and SMNVEV (reference sequence). The CDR3 sequence is CASSSGLPFPGRWQFF. The CDR3 nucleotides are TGTGCCAGCAGTTCGGGACTCCCCTTCCCCGGGCGGTGGCAGTTCTTC.

The chain combines TRBV27 with TRBJ2-7, with D possibly being TRBD2 (6 bases). Per germline, CDR1 MNHEY and CDR2 SMNVEV (reference sequence). Between the trimmed V and J ends, which lost 2 bases and 6 bases, there was a span of 11 bases. The CDR3 is 13 residues long. Here the CDR3 reads CASSLVLGGEQYF. The CDR3 bases are TGTGCCAGCAGTTTAGTCCTCGGGGGCGAGCAGTACTTC.

The chain recombines TRBV27 with TRBJ2-7, with 10 bases matching TRBD2. In germline, CDR1 is MNHEY, CDR2 SMNVEV (reference sequence). The trim removed 3 bases at V and 4 bases at J, leaving 9 bases unmatched. The CDR3 has 16 amino acids. CDR3 in amino acids: CASSFASGSGTYEQYF. The DNA for the CDR3 is TGTGCCAGCAGTTTTGCTAGCGGGAGTGGAACGTACGAGCAGTACTTC.

The chain has TRBV7-3 and TRBJ2-6, with D perhaps TRBD1 (6 bases). This CDR3 has 19 amino acids. Trimming cost V 5 bases and J 0 bases, with 20 bases left between them. The germline V gene has CDR1 SGHTA and CDR2 FQGTGA. This CDR3 reads CASSTYSGHHYSGANVLTF. The CDR3, as DNA: TGTGCCAGCAGCACGTATTCGGGACACCATTACTCTGGGGCCAACGTCCTGACTTTC.

This chain links TRBV7-2 with TRBJ1-3; D unresolved. V lost 2 bases and J lost 2, with 10 bases in between. Germline CDR1 reads SGHTA; CDR2 reads FQGNSA. The CDR3 totals 15 residues. CDR3 bases: TGTGCCAGCAGCTTAATGGTACAGCCTGGAAACACCATATATTTT. The encoded protein is CASSLMVQPGNTIYF.

The V gene is TRBV2, the J gene TRBJ2-3, with 9 bases fitting TRBD2. The V and J ends lost 10 bases and 1 base, in that order; junction bases with no gene match: 9. Germline lookup yields CDR1 SNHLY and CDR2 FYNNEI. This CDR3 region has 15 residues. CDR3 loop: CATKTSGRRTDTQYF. CDR3 bases: TGTGCCACAAAGACTAGCGGCCGGCGCACAGATACGCAGTATTTT.

The chain recombines TRBV5-1 with TRBJ1-1; D remains unclear. The CDR3 covers 14 residues. Trimming removed 1 base from V and 11 bases from J, with 18 bases in between. Per the germline V gene, CDR1 is SGHRS and CDR2 is YFSETQ. CDR3 nucleotide sequence: TGCGCCAGCAGCTTGTTCGTGGCTGACGGAGGGGCTTTCTTT. This encodes CASSLFVADGGAFF.